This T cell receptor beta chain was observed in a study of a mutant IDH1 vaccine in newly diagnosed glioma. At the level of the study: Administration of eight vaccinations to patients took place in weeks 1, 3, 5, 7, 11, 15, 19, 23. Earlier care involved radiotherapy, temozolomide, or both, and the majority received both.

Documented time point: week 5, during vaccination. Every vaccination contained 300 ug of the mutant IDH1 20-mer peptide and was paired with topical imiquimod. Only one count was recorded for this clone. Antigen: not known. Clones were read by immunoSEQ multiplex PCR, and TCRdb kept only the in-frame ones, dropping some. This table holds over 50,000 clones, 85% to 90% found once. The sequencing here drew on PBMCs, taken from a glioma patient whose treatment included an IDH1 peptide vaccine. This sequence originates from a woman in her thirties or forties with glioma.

This chain's CDR3 is CSVVWGEGNTIYF. CDR3 in DNA: TGCAGCGTCGTCTGGGGGGAAGGAAACACCATATATTTT. The chain joins TRBV29-1 to TRBJ1-3; possible D gene TRBD1, 5 bases. The CDR3 totals 13 residues. Trimming took 6 bases from V and 4 from J, leaving 13 bases between them. CDR1 SQVTM and CDR2 ANQGSEA come from the germline V gene.